One and the same sample provided the 5 T cell receptor beta chains below, sequenced in a study of blood T cell repertoires in COVID-19 (dated by TCRdb to 2019 to 2021). Library preparation employed the immunoSEQ multiplex PCR assay. TCRdb limited this immuneACCESS table to in-frame rearrangements with V and J called. A share of clones is missing; checked studies link under half to unresolved V genes, and the rest is unexplained. This sample lists some 80,000 clones; around 84% were detected once. Of the sample, approximately 33% falls within the top ten clones. The sequenced sample consisted of peripheral blood. All receptors derive from an older woman with acute or convalescent COVID-19.

V usage is TRBV6-1 and J usage is TRBJ1-2; 8 positions match TRBD1. Germline V gene lookup returns CDR1 MNHNS and CDR2 SASEGT. The V segment lost 3 bases and the J segment 5 bases; nucleotides outside the gene matches: 11. CDR3 length equals 16 residues. The CDR3 DNA reads TGTGCCAGCAGTGATAGGATCTGGACAGGGATGTATGGCTACACCTTC. Translating it yields CASSDRIWTGMYGYTF.

The V gene is TRBV19, the J gene TRBJ1-5, with TRBD1 as a possible D gene (5 bases). The CDR3 has 16 amino acids. Germline CDR1 LNHDA, CDR2 SQIVND (reference sequence). V was clipped by 1 base and J by 1 base, with 11 bases between them. CDR3: CASSIVPQGSNQPQHF. The CDR3 nucleotides read TGTGCCAGTAGTATAGTTCCCCAGGGAAGCAATCAGCCCCAGCATTTT.

This clone was observed a handful of times. J is TRBJ1-2 and V is TRBV5-5, with TRBD1 as a possible D gene (5 bases). From germline, CDR1 is SGHKS and CDR2 YYEKEE (reference sequence). The CDR3 runs 13 residues. Trimming took 4 bases from V and 3 from J, leaving 10 bases between them. The CDR3 spells CASSHGGDYGYTF. The CDR3 DNA reads as TGTGCCAGCAGCCACGGGGGTGACTATGGCTACACCTTC.

This rearrangement joins TRBV7-7 to TRBJ2-3; possibly TRBD1 for D (5 bases). Between the trimmed V and J ends, which lost 1 base and 2 bases, there was a span of 13 bases. Germline V gene data show CDR1 as SSHAT and CDR2 as FNYEAQ (reference sequence). This CDR3 region has 16 residues. The CDR3 region is CASSLGLDTNTDTQYF. DNA for the CDR3: TGTGCCAGCAGCTTAGGTCTGGACACCAACACAGATACGCAGTATTTT.

V gene TRBV3-1 (or the pseudogene TRBV3-2) combines with J gene TRBJ1-3; D is ambiguous. The CDR3 is made up of 14 amino acids. In germline, CDR1 is LGHDT, CDR2 YNNKEL (reference sequence). Deletions cut 0 bases from V and 8 bases from J, with 11 bases between. The CDR3 DNA sequence: TGTGCCAGCAGCCAAGAATTCGCACTCGACACCATATATTTT. Translation gives CASSQEFALDTIYF.